The present TCR beta chain was sequenced within a study of identical twins. Trimming removed 3 bases at V and 6 bases at J, with 18 bases between. CDR3 length: 15 amino acids. TCRdb reanalysed the 5' RACE reads using MiXCR and keeps one entry per CDR3 protein. Here the sample spans approximately 240,000 distinct CDR3 sequences, over 12% being singletons. What was sequenced was memory (CD45RO+) T cells sorted from blood. J is TRBJ2-7 and V is TRBV12-3 or TRBV12-4, with D maybe TRBD2 (5 bases). The TCR originated in a woman aged 18-29 years in good health. The CDR3: CASSFLRQARGEQYF. In DNA form, the CDR3 reads TGTGCCAGCAGTTTTTTAAGGCAGGCTCGGGGCGAGCAGTACTTC.